This is a list of T cell receptor beta chains from one sample in a study of OX40 agonist ivuxolimab in advanced cancers. The repertoire was sequenced with immunoSEQ multiplex PCR; TCRdb's copy has only in-frame clones and lacks some. The data contain around 69,000 clones, 80% to 90% of them seen just once; the ten biggest clones take up roughly 1.6%. Specimen: CD4+ or CD8+ T cells sorted from blood, collected in a trial of the OX40 agonist ivuxolimab. Receptors originate from an adult with an advanced solid tumor such as melanoma, head and neck, liver or kidney cancer. Each CDR3 is given with its conserved first and last residue. Each record gives: D gene, clone size, CDR3 length, J gene, V gene, CDR3 protein, CDR3 DNA. A D gene is named only where the DNA matches it firmly. The size entry is marked missing in some rows and otherwise reads once, few, many or a size class.

D gene: TRBD1
clone size: NA
CDR3 length: 16
J gene: TRBJ2-7
V gene: TRBV4-1
CDR3 protein: CASSQEGGSSLSEQYF
CDR3 DNA: TGCGCCAGCAGCCAAGAAGGGGGCAGTAGTTTGTCCGAGCAGTACTTC

D gene: NA
clone size: NA
CDR3 length: 15
J gene: TRBJ1-5
V gene: TRBV9
CDR3 protein: CASSPQAGQGQPQHF
CDR3 DNA: TGTGCCAGCAGCCCCCAGGCCGGTCAGGGGCAGCCCCAGCATTTT

D gene: NA
clone size: NA
CDR3 length: 15
J gene: TRBJ1-1
V gene: TRBV2
CDR3 protein: CASIVNPGMNTEAFF
CDR3 DNA: TGTGCCAGCATAGTCAACCCAGGCATGAACACTGAAGCTTTCTTT

D gene: NA
clone size: NA
CDR3 length: 14
J gene: TRBJ2-2
V gene: TRBV10-3
CDR3 protein: CAITQAVTAGELFF
CDR3 DNA: TGTGCCATCACTCAGGCAGTGACGGCCGGGGAGCTGTTTTTT

D gene: TRBD1
clone size: few
CDR3 length: 13
J gene: TRBJ1-2
V gene: TRBV6-1
CDR3 protein: CASITGGRGGYTF
CDR3 DNA: TGTGCCAGCATCACAGGGGGACGCGGTGGCTACACCTTC

D gene: NA
clone size: NA
CDR3 length: 16
J gene: TRBJ1-1
V gene: TRBV5-1
CDR3 protein: CASSPRPGGGNTEAFF
CDR3 DNA: TGCGCCAGCAGCCCTCGACCGGGCGGGGGGAACACTGAAGCTTTCTTT

D gene: TRBD1
clone size: NA
CDR3 length: 17
J gene: TRBJ2-2
V gene: TRBV28
CDR3 protein: CASRYRAGGTNTGELFF
CDR3 DNA: TGTGCCAGCAGGTACAGGGCAGGGGGAACGAACACCGGGGAGCTGTTTTTT

D gene: TRBD2
clone size: once
CDR3 length: 15
J gene: TRBJ2-7
V gene: TRBV6-7
CDR3 protein: CASSYSRSSGRNEYF
CDR3 DNA: TGTGCCAGCAGTTACTCGCGGAGTAGCGGGAGGAATGAGTACTTC

D gene: TRBD2
clone size: NA
CDR3 length: 14
J gene: TRBJ2-1
V gene: TRBV29-1
CDR3 protein: CSVVLWREASEQFF
CDR3 DNA: TGCAGCGTTGTATTGTGGCGGGAGGCGAGTGAGCAGTTCTTC

D gene: NA
clone size: NA
CDR3 length: 13
J gene: TRBJ2-4
V gene: TRBV29-1
CDR3 protein: CSVLDRPKNIQYF
CDR3 DNA: TGCAGCGTGCTGGATAGACCCAAAAACATTCAGTACTTC

D gene: TRBD2
clone size: NA
CDR3 length: 15
J gene: TRBJ2-3
V gene: TRBV19
CDR3 protein: CASSTAGFRSDTQYF
CDR3 DNA: TGTGCCAGTAGTACAGCGGGATTCAGATCGGATACGCAGTATTTT

D gene: TRBD2
clone size: NA
CDR3 length: 16
J gene: TRBJ2-1
V gene: TRBV25-1
CDR3 protein: CASSEWLAGRNNEQFF
CDR3 DNA: TGTGCCAGCAGTGAATGGTTAGCGGGAAGAAACAATGAGCAGTTCTTC

D gene: NA
clone size: once
CDR3 length: 16
J gene: TRBJ1-2
V gene: TRBV5-1
CDR3 protein: CASSLQSTGVNYGYTF
CDR3 DNA: TGCGCCAGCAGCTTGCAGTCGACGGGGGTTAACTATGGCTACACCTTC

D gene: NA
clone size: once
CDR3 length: 14
J gene: TRBJ2-3
V gene: TRBV5-1
CDR3 protein: CASSLTRGADTQYF
CDR3 DNA: TGCGCCAGCAGCTTGACCCGGGGTGCAGATACGCAGTATTTT

D gene: NA
clone size: NA
CDR3 length: 14
J gene: TRBJ2-1
V gene: TRBV27
CDR3 protein: CASSFVGRYNEQFF
CDR3 DNA: TGTGCCAGCAGTTTTGTCGGGAGATACAATGAGCAGTTCTTC

D gene: NA
clone size: once
CDR3 length: 14
J gene: TRBJ2-3
V gene: TRBV15
CDR3 protein: CATSRDLHTDTQYF
CDR3 DNA: TGTGCCACCAGCAGAGATTTACACACAGATACGCAGTATTTT

D gene: TRBD1
clone size: NA
CDR3 length: 16
J gene: TRBJ1-2
V gene: TRBV5-4
CDR3 protein: CASSLGQGAYSYGYTF
CDR3 DNA: TGTGCCAGCAGCCTTGGACAGGGGGCGTATAGCTATGGCTACACCTTC

D gene: NA
clone size: NA
CDR3 length: 16
J gene: TRBJ1-1
V gene: TRBV27
CDR3 protein: CASSPPSDSLYAEAFF
CDR3 DNA: TGTGCCAGCAGTCCACCCTCTGACAGCCTGTATGCTGAAGCTTTCTTT

D gene: NA
clone size: NA
CDR3 length: 14
J gene: TRBJ1-2
V gene: TRBV5-5
CDR3 protein: CASSLDGTYYGYTF
CDR3 DNA: TGTGCCAGCAGCTTGGATGGCACCTACTATGGCTACACCTTC

D gene: NA
clone size: NA
CDR3 length: 14
J gene: TRBJ1-1
V gene: TRBV19
CDR3 protein: CASSMPGPETEAFF
CDR3 DNA: TGTGCCAGTAGTATGCCAGGGCCGGAGACTGAAGCTTTCTTT

D gene: TRBD1
clone size: NA
CDR3 length: 16
J gene: TRBJ2-2
V gene: TRBV9
CDR3 protein: CASSVAGTGNTGELFF
CDR3 DNA: TGTGCCAGCAGCGTCGCCGGGACAGGGAACACCGGGGAGCTGTTTTTT

D gene: TRBD1
clone size: NA
CDR3 length: 18
J gene: TRBJ2-6
V gene: TRBV7-9
CDR3 protein: CASSLGQGGHTGANVLTF
CDR3 DNA: TGTGCCAGCAGCCTCGGACAGGGGGGTCACACTGGGGCCAACGTCCTGACTTTC

D gene: NA
clone size: NA
CDR3 length: 16
J gene: TRBJ2-3
V gene: TRBV27
CDR3 protein: CASSAMSRRGTDTQYF
CDR3 DNA: TGTGCCAGCAGTGCCATGAGCAGGCGGGGCACAGATACGCAGTATTTT

D gene: NA
clone size: NA
CDR3 length: 16
J gene: TRBJ1-3
V gene: TRBV5-6
CDR3 protein: CASSKTGPASGNTIYF
CDR3 DNA: TGTGCCAGCAGCAAAACCGGGCCCGCCTCTGGAAACACCATATATTTT

D gene: NA
clone size: few
CDR3 length: 14
J gene: TRBJ2-1
V gene: TRBV28
CDR3 protein: CASIAQSDTYEQFF
CDR3 DNA: TGTGCCAGCATAGCGCAGTCGGATACCTATGAGCAGTTCTTC

D gene: NA
clone size: NA
CDR3 length: 15
J gene: TRBJ2-3
V gene: TRBV6-4
CDR3 protein: CASSAQTSSTDTQYF
CDR3 DNA: TGTGCCAGCAGCGCCCAAACCTCTTCCACAGATACGCAGTATTTT

D gene: TRBD2
clone size: NA
CDR3 length: 15
J gene: TRBJ2-3
V gene: TRBV10-3
CDR3 protein: CAISDQREASDTQYF
CDR3 DNA: TGTGCCATCAGTGACCAGCGGGAGGCATCAGATACGCAGTATTTT

D gene: TRBD2
clone size: once
CDR3 length: 13
J gene: TRBJ2-1
V gene: TRBV30
CDR3 protein: CASPGQGGNEQFF
CDR3 DNA: TGTGCCTCCCCCGGGCAGGGAGGGAATGAGCAGTTCTTC

D gene: NA
clone size: once
CDR3 length: 17
J gene: TRBJ2-6
V gene: TRBV28
CDR3 protein: CASSFFGALGGANVLTF
CDR3 DNA: TGTGCCAGCAGTTTCTTCGGGGCCCTTGGGGGGGCCAACGTCCTGACTTTC

D gene: TRBD2
clone size: NA
CDR3 length: 17
J gene: TRBJ2-3
V gene: TRBV5-1
CDR3 protein: CASSLAGSAGGFDTQYF
CDR3 DNA: TGCGCCAGCAGCTTGGCCGGCTCGGCGGGAGGTTTTGATACGCAGTATTTT

D gene: NA
clone size: NA
CDR3 length: 13
J gene: TRBJ1-1
V gene: TRBV18
CDR3 protein: CASSPELVTEAFF
CDR3 DNA: TGTGCCAGCTCACCTGAGTTGGTAACTGAAGCTTTCTTT

D gene: NA
clone size: NA
CDR3 length: 14
J gene: TRBJ2-3
V gene: TRBV6-5
CDR3 protein: CASTLDGSTDTQYF
CDR3 DNA: TGTGCCAGCACCCTCGACGGTAGCACAGATACGCAGTATTTT

D gene: NA
clone size: NA
CDR3 length: 14
J gene: TRBJ2-3
V gene: TRBV9
CDR3 protein: CASSVSTSTDTQYF
CDR3 DNA: TGTGCCAGCAGCGTAAGCACCAGCACAGATACGCAGTATTTT

D gene: TRBD1
clone size: NA
CDR3 length: 15
J gene: TRBJ1-3
V gene: TRBV2
CDR3 protein: CASSSGQRSGNTIYF
CDR3 DNA: TGTGCCAGCAGTTCGGGACAGCGCTCTGGAAACACCATATATTTT

D gene: TRBD2
clone size: NA
CDR3 length: 15
J gene: TRBJ2-1
V gene: TRBV11-2
CDR3 protein: CASSLATLAGAEQFF
CDR3 DNA: TGTGCCAGCAGCTTGGCCACACTAGCGGGAGCTGAGCAGTTCTTC

D gene: NA
clone size: NA
CDR3 length: 13
J gene: TRBJ2-1
V gene: TRBV25-1
CDR3 protein: CASSEMRDNEQFF
CDR3 DNA: TGTGCCAGCAGTGAAATGAGGGACAATGAGCAGTTCTTC

D gene: TRBD2
clone size: NA
CDR3 length: 13
J gene: TRBJ2-3
V gene: TRBV19
CDR3 protein: CASKAGGRDTQYF
CDR3 DNA: TGTGCCAGTAAGGCGGGAGGGAGAGATACGCAGTATTTT

D gene: NA
clone size: few
CDR3 length: 15
J gene: TRBJ1-5
V gene: TRBV19
CDR3 protein: CASNPRGASNQPQHF
CDR3 DNA: TGTGCCAGTAACCCCAGAGGGGCTAGCAATCAGCCCCAGCATTTT

D gene: NA
clone size: NA
CDR3 length: 14
J gene: TRBJ2-2
V gene: TRBV6-5
CDR3 protein: CASSYRDFTGELFF
CDR3 DNA: TGTGCCAGCAGTTACCGGGACTTCACCGGGGAGCTGTTTTTT

D gene: NA
clone size: NA
CDR3 length: 14
J gene: TRBJ2-7
V gene: TRBV27
CDR3 protein: CASSRDSPRDEQYF
CDR3 DNA: TGTGCCAGCAGCCGGGACTCCCCCAGGGACGAGCAGTACTTC

D gene: TRBD1
clone size: NA
CDR3 length: 14
J gene: TRBJ1-2
V gene: TRBV6-1
CDR3 protein: CASSLTDRGYGYTF
CDR3 DNA: TGTGCCAGCAGCCTAACCGACAGGGGCTATGGCTACACCTTC

D gene: NA
clone size: NA
CDR3 length: 15
J gene: TRBJ1-1
V gene: TRBV28
CDR3 protein: CASSPSEGMKTEAFF
CDR3 DNA: TGTGCCAGCAGTCCCTCAGAGGGAATGAAAACTGAAGCTTTCTTT

D gene: TRBD1
clone size: NA
CDR3 length: 16
J gene: TRBJ1-5
V gene: TRBV15
CDR3 protein: CATSRGVRTGNQPQHF
CDR3 DNA: TGTGCCACCAGCAGAGGCGTAAGGACAGGGAATCAGCCCCAGCATTTT

D gene: NA
clone size: NA
CDR3 length: 17
J gene: TRBJ1-4
V gene: TRBV4-3
CDR3 protein: CASSPRGPPATNEKLFF
CDR3 DNA: TGCGCCAGCAGCCCCCGGGGCCCCCCTGCAACTAATGAAAAACTGTTTTTT

D gene: NA
clone size: NA
CDR3 length: 15
J gene: TRBJ2-1
V gene: TRBV5-1
CDR3 protein: CASSSPGLQGNEQFF
CDR3 DNA: TGCGCCAGCAGCTCCCCAGGCCTTCAGGGGAATGAGCAGTTCTTC

D gene: NA
clone size: NA
CDR3 length: 14
J gene: TRBJ1-2
V gene: TRBV9
CDR3 protein: CASSARMGSTGYTF
CDR3 DNA: TGTGCCAGCAGTGCCCGGATGGGGTCGACGGGCTACACCTTC

D gene: TRBD2
clone size: NA
CDR3 length: 16
J gene: TRBJ2-3
V gene: TRBV29-1
CDR3 protein: CSVVLKTSGLGDTQYF
CDR3 DNA: TGCAGCGTTGTTCTTAAGACTAGCGGGCTAGGGGATACGCAGTATTTT

D gene: NA
clone size: NA
CDR3 length: 13
J gene: TRBJ2-1
V gene: TRBV28
CDR3 protein: CASSLSSFNEQFF
CDR3 DNA: TGTGCCAGCAGTTTATCTAGCTTCAATGAGCAGTTCTTC

D gene: TRBD1
clone size: NA
CDR3 length: 12
J gene: TRBJ1-1
V gene: TRBV6-5
CDR3 protein: CASSKPTGGAFF
CDR3 DNA: TGTGCCAGCAGTAAACCGACAGGGGGAGCTTTCTTT

D gene: NA
clone size: NA
CDR3 length: 15
J gene: TRBJ2-1
V gene: TRBV7-2
CDR3 protein: CASSLARGSYNEQFF
CDR3 DNA: TGTGCCAGCAGCTTAGCGCGAGGGAGCTACAATGAGCAGTTCTTC

D gene: TRBD1
clone size: NA
CDR3 length: 14
J gene: TRBJ1-1
V gene: TRBV10-3
CDR3 protein: CAISGDRGNTEAFF
CDR3 DNA: TGTGCCATCAGTGGGGACAGGGGGAACACTGAAGCTTTCTTT

D gene: TRBD2
clone size: NA
CDR3 length: 15
J gene: TRBJ2-3
V gene: TRBV5-6
CDR3 protein: CASSPSGRAADTQYF
CDR3 DNA: TGTGCCAGCAGCCCTAGCGGGAGGGCCGCAGATACGCAGTATTTT

D gene: NA
clone size: once
CDR3 length: 13
J gene: TRBJ2-5
V gene: TRBV5-1
CDR3 protein: CASSLGARETQYF
CDR3 DNA: TGCGCCAGCAGCTTGGGTGCTCGGGAGACCCAGTACTTC